Listed here is a single T cell receptor beta chain. The antigen remains unidentified. This sample is drawn from a study of CD8 T cells in ankylosing spondylitis. Whole-study results and caveats: Typical of ankylosing spondylitis blood, it appeared, was a TCR beta motif of several highly homologous variants. Clones linked to the disease showed a CD8+ phenotype. They occurred at relatively low frequencies in peripheral blood. The study looked at matched synovial fluid samples from ankylosing spondylitis patients. Disease-linked clones were reported to be significantly enriched there.

V was clipped by 6 bases and J by 0 bases, with 13 bases between them. The CDR3 contains 15 residues. Libraries for TCR beta were made by quantitative 5'-RACE with molecular barcodes. TCRdb reprocessed the 5' RACE reads with MiXCR, giving one entry per CDR3 protein. The sample has fewer than 500,000 distinct CDR3 sequences, more than 25% seen once; the top ten hold 0.89%. The receptor was isolated from a male donor with ankylosing spondylitis. The specimen sequenced was blood, either unsorted or a sorted T cell fraction (not recorded which). This rearrangement joins TRBV12-3 or TRBV12-4 to TRBJ2-3; the D is unclear. Here the CDR3 DNA reads TGTGCCAGCAGCCTAAGGATGGGAAGCACAGATACGCAGTATTTT. It specifies CASSLRMGSTDTQYF.